The rows below give T cell receptor beta chains drawn from one sample of a study of blood T cells in healthy people across ages. Using its own MiXCR run on the 5' RACE reads, TCRdb lists one record per CDR3 protein. In the table there are 1.5 million to 2 million distinct CDR3 sequences, 30% to 40% of which are singletons. Sequencing used blood. The receptors derive from a woman aged 25 to 45 in good health. The CDR3 runs from the conserved cysteine through the conserved F or W. A D gene is named only where the DNA matches it firmly. Expanded clones are given a class, and other clones once, few, many or no size at all.

V: TRBV12-3/TRBV12-4; size: once; J: TRBJ2-7; D: -; CDR3: CASSWAGPAYEQYF; DNA: TGTGCCAGCAGTTGGGCGGGACCGGCCTACGAGCAGTACTTC
V: TRBV20-1; size: few; J: TRBJ1-2; D: TRBD1; CDR3: CSASAGGLSYGYTF; DNA: TGCAGTGCTAGCGCAGGGGGCCTAAGCTATGGCTACACCTTC
V: TRBV20-1; size: -; J: TRBJ2-5; D: -; CDR3: CSAQERVIETQYF; DNA: TGCAGTGCTCAGGAGAGGGTTATAGAGACCCAGTACTTC
V: TRBV27; size: -; J: TRBJ1-2; D: TRBD1; CDR3: CASSSGTGVGYGYTF; DNA: TGTGCCAGCAGCTCCGGGACAGGGGTTGGGTATGGCTACACCTTC
V: TRBV11-2; size: -; J: TRBJ1-1; D: -; CDR3: CASSLTDSLNTEAFF; DNA: TGTGCCAGCAGTCTAACGGACAGCCTGAACACTGAAGCTTTCTTT
V: TRBV7-9; size: -; J: TRBJ2-5; D: TRBD1; CDR3: CASSPTGGDETQYF; DNA: TGTGCCAGCAGCCCAACAGGGGGCGATGAGACCCAGTACTTC
V: TRBV5-1; size: few; J: TRBJ1-2; D: -; CDR3: CARVGAYGYTF; DNA: TGCGCCAGGGTGGGGGCCTATGGCTACACCTTC
V: TRBV13; size: -; J: TRBJ2-7; D: TRBD2; CDR3: CASSSVAGLAGVEEQYF; DNA: TGTGCCAGCAGCTCCGTCGCCGGACTAGCGGGAGTAGAAGAGCAGTACTTC
V: TRBV2; size: -; J: TRBJ2-5; D: -; CDR3: CASSYDWTETQYF; DNA: TGTGCCAGCAGTTACGACTGGACGGAGACCCAGTACTTC
V: TRBV4-2; size: -; J: TRBJ2-7; D: TRBD1; CDR3: CASSPGQGTAPSEQYF; DNA: TGTGCCAGCAGCCCCGGACAGGGGACCGCCCCCTCCGAGCAGTACTTC
V: TRBV7-9; size: -; J: TRBJ1-4; D: -; CDR3: CASSLLGYGQNEKLFF; DNA: TGTGCCAGCAGCTTACTTGGTTATGGGCAGAATGAAAAACTGTTTTTT
V: TRBV5-1; size: -; J: TRBJ1-4; D: -; CDR3: CASSGGASNEKLFF; DNA: TGCGCCAGCAGCGGAGGGGCCTCTAATGAAAAACTGTTTTTT
V: TRBV27; size: -; J: TRBJ1-2; D: -; CDR3: CASSLRPGVGYTF; DNA: TGTGCCAGCAGTTTAAGGCCAGGAGTTGGCTACACCTTC
V: TRBV27; size: -; J: TRBJ2-1; D: -; CDR3: CASSLSPGGSSYNEQFF; DNA: TGTGCCAGCAGTTTATCTCCAGGGGGGAGCTCCTACAATGAGCAGTTCTTC
V: TRBV28; size: -; J: TRBJ2-1; D: -; CDR3: CASSAIMGEQFF; DNA: TGTGCCAGCAGTGCGATAATGGGCGAGCAGTTCTTC
V: TRBV27; size: few; J: TRBJ2-1; D: -; CDR3: CAPGGQSTIYNEQFF; DNA: TGTGCCCCCGGGGGACAGTCAACAATATACAATGAGCAGTTCTTC
V: TRBV28; size: -; J: TRBJ2-1; D: TRBD2; CDR3: CASSFPGTSGRRFF; DNA: TGTGCCAGCAGTTTTCCCGGGACTAGCGGGAGGCGGTTCTTC
V: TRBV20-1; size: -; J: TRBJ2-1; D: TRBD2; CDR3: CSATTGDAGVGFF; DNA: TGCAGTGCTACGACGGGGGATGCGGGAGTAGGGTTCTTC
V: TRBV7-2; size: few; J: TRBJ2-1; D: TRBD2; CDR3: CASSLAGLAPSYNEQFF; DNA: TGTGCCAGCAGCTTAGCCGGACTAGCGCCATCCTACAATGAGCAGTTCTTC
V: TRBV2; size: -; J: TRBJ2-1; D: -; CDR3: CASTLSLEGSGDEQFF; DNA: TGTGCCAGCACCCTAAGTTTGGAGGGATCTGGGGATGAGCAGTTCTTC
V: TRBV28; size: many; J: TRBJ2-3; D: -; CDR3: CASSTPLGLRGADTQYF; DNA: TGTGCCAGCAGCACGCCCCTAGGACTAAGAGGGGCGGATACGCAGTATTTT
V: TRBV10-3; size: few; J: TRBJ2-6; D: TRBD1; CDR3: CAMTGGLSGANVLTF; DNA: TGTGCCATGACAGGGGGCCTCTCTGGGGCCAACGTCCTGACTTTC
V: TRBV7-9; size: many; J: TRBJ2-7; D: -; CDR3: CASSLDVYEQYF; DNA: TGTGCCAGCAGTTTAGACGTTTACGAGCAGTACTTC
V: TRBV20-1; size: -; J: TRBJ2-7; D: -; CDR3: CSARDLRFVGGYEQYF; DNA: TGCAGTGCTAGAGACCTTCGCTTCGTGGGGGGTTACGAGCAGTACTTC
V: TRBV4-1; size: few; J: TRBJ2-6; D: -; CDR3: CASSQEPGLGANVLTF; DNA: TGCGCCAGCAGCCAAGAACCGGGCCTTGGGGCCAACGTCCTGACTTTC
V: TRBV6-5; size: -; J: TRBJ2-3; D: -; CDR3: CASSKSAADTQYF; DNA: TGTGCCAGCAGTAAATCGGCGGCAGATACGCAGTATTTT
V: TRBV28; size: -; J: TRBJ1-2; D: -; CDR3: CASSSTSGGVGAIYGYTF; DNA: TGTGCCAGCAGTTCCACCTCCGGAGGGGTGGGGGCTATCTATGGCTACACCTTC
V: TRBV9; size: few; J: TRBJ2-1; D: -; CDR3: CASSVGFGGMSNEQFF; DNA: TGTGCCAGCAGCGTAGGATTTGGTGGGATGTCCAATGAGCAGTTCTTC
V: TRBV4-2; size: once; J: TRBJ2-7; D: TRBD1; CDR3: CVSSPPGRGNYEQYF; DNA: TGTGTCAGCAGCCCCCCGGGCAGGGGGAACTACGAGCAGTACTTC
V: TRBV12-3/TRBV12-4; size: -; J: TRBJ1-5; D: -; CDR3: CASSLRGADQPQHF; DNA: TGTGCCAGCAGTTTACGGGGGGCAGATCAGCCCCAGCATTTT
V: TRBV15; size: -; J: TRBJ2-3; D: TRBD2; CDR3: CATSELAGAIGTQYF; DNA: TGTGCCACCAGCGAACTAGCGGGGGCAATTGGTACGCAGTATTTT
V: TRBV18; size: few; J: TRBJ2-3; D: -; CDR3: CASSPRDSAYASTDTQYF; DNA: TGTGCCAGCTCACCACGTGACAGCGCATATGCTAGCACAGATACGCAGTATTTT
V: TRBV15; size: -; J: TRBJ2-3; D: -; CDR3: CATSRLPPEAGTDTQYF; DNA: TGTGCCACCAGCAGACTCCCACCGGAAGCCGGCACAGATACGCAGTATTTT
V: TRBV6-1; size: -; J: TRBJ2-1; D: -; CDR3: CASSPTSQISSYNEQFF; DNA: TGTGCCAGCAGTCCTACTTCCCAGATTAGCTCCTACAATGAGCAGTTCTTC
V: TRBV27; size: -; J: TRBJ1-1; D: -; CDR3: CASIPTGNTEAFF; DNA: TGTGCCAGCATCCCGACCGGGAACACTGAAGCTTTCTTT
V: TRBV29-1; size: -; J: TRBJ2-1; D: -; CDR3: CSVRGHKDASYNEQFF; DNA: TGCAGCGTTCGCGGCCATAAGGACGCCTCCTACAATGAGCAGTTCTTC
V: TRBV12-3/TRBV12-4; size: -; J: TRBJ2-2; D: TRBD2; CDR3: CASSSGLAGGYRNTGELFF; DNA: TGTGCCAGCTCTAGCGGGCTAGCGGGAGGGTATAGGAACACCGGGGAGCTGTTTTTT
V: TRBV9; size: -; J: TRBJ2-1; D: -; CDR3: CASSVTTNYNEQFF; DNA: TGTGCCAGCAGCGTGACCACTAACTACAATGAGCAGTTCTTC
V: TRBV21-1; size: few; J: TRBJ2-7; D: -; CDR3: CASIDSRKSYEQYF; DNA: TGTGCCAGCATTGACTCCCGAAAATCCTACGAGCAGTACTTC
V: TRBV10-3; size: many; J: TRBJ1-2; D: -; CDR3: CAISDPEGGRGYGYTF; DNA: TGTGCCATCAGTGACCCCGAAGGGGGGCGAGGCTATGGCTACACCTTC
V: TRBV14; size: -; J: TRBJ2-7; D: -; CDR3: CASSPSRIYSDSPFSYEQYF; DNA: TGTGCCAGCAGCCCGTCGAGGATTTATTCGGACAGCCCCTTCTCCTACGAGCAGTACTTC
V: TRBV14; size: few; J: TRBJ2-7; D: -; CDR3: CASSQGPPGHIYEQYF; DNA: TGTGCCAGCAGCCAGGGTCCCCCGGGACATATCTACGAGCAGTACTTC
V: TRBV20-1; size: many; J: TRBJ2-7; D: TRBD1; CDR3: CSARDRGTGAYEQYF; DNA: TGCAGTGCTAGAGATCGAGGGACAGGGGCGTACGAGCAGTACTTC
V: TRBV7-2; size: -; J: TRBJ1-1; D: TRBD1; CDR3: CASSSSPGTGVRNTEAFF; DNA: TGTGCCAGCAGCTCCTCCCCCGGTACAGGGGTGAGGAACACTGAAGCTTTCTTT
V: TRBV7-2; size: -; J: TRBJ1-2; D: -; CDR3: CASSAGVRGYGYTF; DNA: TGTGCCAGCAGCGCAGGGGTTCGGGGCTATGGCTACACCTTC
V: TRBV5-5; size: few; J: TRBJ2-7; D: -; CDR3: CASSSMRGNLHEQYF; DNA: TGTGCCAGCAGCTCCATGAGGGGGAACCTCCACGAGCAGTACTTC
V: TRBV27; size: -; J: TRBJ2-3; D: -; CDR3: CASRLGGKDTQYF; DNA: TGTGCCAGCAGGTTGGGGGGCAAGGATACGCAGTATTTT